One sample yielded the 19 T cell receptor beta chains listed below, sequenced in a study of T cells in Graves' hyperthyroidism and ophthalmopathy. RNA transcripts yielded amplified TCR beta CDR3 regions. TCR CDR3 regions were first amplified by RT-PCR with HTBI primers. TCRdb redid the calling of the multiplex PCR reads with MiXCR, one entry per CDR3 protein. The sample yields about 600,000 distinct CDR3 sequences, approximately 16% seen once. Sequences were obtained from blood. These receptors all stem from a woman in her thirties or forties with Graves' ophthalmopathy.

There are many counts of this clonotype. The chain uses TRBV6-1 and TRBJ2-7; D might be TRBD1 (5 bases). Germline lookup yields CDR1 MNHNS and CDR2 SASEGT. Trimming left V 5 bases short and J 4 bases short, with 15 bases between. This CDR3 is built from 14 residues. The CDR3 loop is CASSYDRAGYEQYF. As DNA, the CDR3 is TGTGCCAGCAGTTACGATAGGGCAGGGTACGAGCAGTACTTC.

V is TRBV20-1 and J is TRBJ2-4, with D maybe TRBD2 (6 bases). Between the trimmed V and J ends, which lost 5 bases and 0 bases, there was a span of 14 bases. Germline values: CDR1 DFQATT, CDR2 SNEGSKA (reference sequence). The CDR3 spans 15 residues. The CDR3 bases are TGCAGTGCTCGGGACTCCACTTTAGCCAAAAACATTCAGTACTTC. This codes for CSARDSTLAKNIQYF.

The sample holds many counts of this clonotype. This chain connects TRBV27 to TRBJ2-3; 8 positions match TRBD2. Trimming removed 6 bases from V and 4 bases from J; junction bases left unmatched: 6. The CDR3 extends over 14 amino acids. Germline-derived CDR1 and CDR2 are MNHEY and SMNVEV (reference sequence). CDR3 DNA sequence: TGTGCCAGCAGCCCGGGACTAGACTCAGATACGCAGTATTTT. Translating gives CASSPGLDSDTQYF.

The rearrangement uses TRBV28 and TRBJ2-7, with 8 nucleotides matching TRBD1. The V gene end was trimmed by 3 bases and the J gene end by 5 bases; junction bases not matched to a gene: 6. This CDR3 spans 14 amino acids. From germline, CDR1 is MDHEN and CDR2 SYDVKM. Written as DNA, the CDR3 is TGTGCCAGCAGTTTCCCCGGACAGGGACACGAGCAGTACTTC. Translating gives CASSFPGQGHEQYF.

The chain couples TRBV7-3 to TRBJ2-2, with TRBD2 identical over 8 bases. The CDR3 spans 15 residues. In germline, CDR1 is SGHTA, CDR2 FQGTGA. J was trimmed by 6 bases and V by 5 bases; bases with no gene match: 8. CDR3 nucleotide sequence: TGTGCCAGCAGCCCCCCCGGGACTAGTGCCGGGGAGCTGTTTTTT. Translated: CASSPPGTSAGELFF.

There are many counts of this clonotype. J is TRBJ2-2 and V is TRBV7-9, with D possibly TRBD2 on 5 matching bases. The V gene lost 5 bases and the J gene lost 1 base, with 14 bases spanning the gap. Germline assignment: CDR1 SEHNR and CDR2 FQNEAQ (reference sequence). The CDR3 runs 16 residues. CDR3 bases: TGTGCCAGCAGCATAAGAACCGGGAAGAACACCGGGGAGCTGTTTTTT. This encodes CASSIRTGKNTGELFF.

This clonotype showed up just a few times. This sequence joins TRBV6-1 and TRBJ2-3; D is uncertain. CDR3 length equals 14 residues. The germline V and J ends were trimmed by 6 bases and 4 bases, with 14 bases remaining between them. The V gene's germline CDR1 is MNHNS and CDR2 SASEGT. The CDR3 spells CASSSKRPPDTQYF. CDR3 nucleotide sequence: TGTGCCAGCAGCAGCAAAAGACCCCCAGATACGCAGTATTTT.

V usage is TRBV9 and J usage is TRBJ1-6; TRBD1 aligns across 8 bases. Losses at the gene ends were 3 bases for V and 10 bases for J; bases not matched to a gene: 9. The germline CDR1 and CDR2 sequences are SGDLS and YYNGEE. The CDR3 consists of 15 residues. DNA for the CDR3: TGTGCCAGCAGCGACGGACAGGGCGTTTGGTCACCCCTCCACTTT. Protein sequence: CASSDGQGVWSPLHF.

This clonotype was found many times. J is TRBJ2-3 and V is TRBV11-2; 10 bases fit TRBD1. The CDR3 is 16 amino acids. CDR1 is SGHAT, CDR2 FQNNGV, per germline. The J segment lost 0 bases and the V segment lost 4 bases, leaving 4 bases of the junction unmatched. The CDR3 nucleotides read TGTGCCAGCAGCTACATGACAGGGGGCAGCACAGATACGCAGTATTTT. Its protein is CASSYMTGGSTDTQYF.

Many counts were recorded for this clonotype. The V and J genes are TRBV6-2 or TRBV6-3 and TRBJ2-7; D is ambiguous. The V gene's germline CDR1 is MNHEY and CDR2 SVGEGT. Deletions cut 0 bases from V and 0 bases from J, with 6 bases between. The CDR3 runs 14 residues. The CDR3 DNA sequence: TGTGCCAGCAGTTACTCGTCCCTCTCCTACGAGCAGTACTTC. Residues: CASSYSSLSYEQYF.

The chain is built from TRBV18 and TRBJ1-1, with 7 bases that match TRBD1. CDR1 and CDR2 (germline): KGHSH, LQKENI. The V and J ends lost 0 bases and 4 bases, in that order; junction bases with no gene match: 5. The CDR3 has 15 residues. CDR3 sequence: CASSPPTGVGTEAFF. The CDR3 bases are TGTGCCAGCTCACCACCTACAGGGGTAGGCACTGAAGCTTTCTTT.

CDR3 residues: CAWSASRQGLSYEQYF. The CDR3 DNA is TGTGCCTGGAGCGCCTCCCGACAGGGGCTCTCCTACGAGCAGTACTTC. This chain connects TRBV30 to TRBJ2-7, with 8 bases that match TRBD1. V was pared by 3 bases and J by 0 bases, with 10 bases of the junction left unmatched. Looked up from germline, CDR1 is GTSNPN and CDR2 is SVGIG (reference sequence). The CDR3 runs to 16 residues.

This clonotype was detected many times. The rearrangement uses TRBV2 and TRBJ1-2; TRBD1 agrees at 8 bases. The V segment lost 5 bases and the J segment 6 bases; nucleotides outside the gene matches: 8. Germline values: CDR1 SNHLY, CDR2 FYNNEI. This CDR3 has 14 residues. The CDR3 here is CASSTMAGGHGYTF. The CDR3 nucleotides read TGTGCCAGCAGTACCATGGCAGGGGGCCATGGCTACACCTTC.

This sequence joins TRBV7-9 and TRBJ2-2; TRBD1 matches at 12 bases. The ends lost 3 bases at V and 12 bases at J; junction bases unmatched: 17. This CDR3 has 18 residues. Germline CDR1 and CDR2: SEHNR and FQNEAQ (reference sequence). The DNA for the CDR3 is TGTGCCAGCAGCTTCCCGGGACAGGGGGCGCCGGCTTACTTGAAGCTGTTTTTT. This encodes CASSFPGQGAPAYLKLFF.

This clonotype was seen only a few times. This chain connects TRBV19 to TRBJ1-5; D is unclear. V was clipped by 4 bases and J by 5 bases, with 12 bases between them. This CDR3 region has 14 residues. Germline V gene sequence: CDR1 LNHDA, CDR2 SQIVND (reference sequence). CDR3 loop: CASSTAALYQPQHF. The CDR3 DNA reads TGTGCCAGTAGTACCGCAGCCCTGTATCAGCCCCAGCATTTT.

This clonotype occurred a few times. The rearrangement uses TRBV20-1 and TRBJ2-1, with D perhaps TRBD2 (6 bases). The V gene lost 7 bases and the J gene lost 5 bases, with 21 bases spanning the gap. This CDR3 comprises 15 residues. CDR1 and CDR2 (germline): DFQATT, SNEGSKA (reference sequence). DNA of the CDR3: TGCAGTGGCCCCACCCGGGACTGGAAGAACAATGAGCAGTTCTTC. Translated, it gives CSGPTRDWKNNEQFF.

Turning to this clonotype: This may stem from a read error, because a much larger clone lies one nucleotide away. The J gene is TRBJ1-1, the V gene TRBV2, with 7 bases fitting TRBD1. After removal of 7 bases from V and 5 bases from J, the junction contained 10 bases not matched to a gene. This CDR3 region has 14 residues. Germline assignment: CDR1 SNHLY and CDR2 FYNNEI. The DNA of the CDR3 is TGTGCCAGCACCGGGGCAGGGGGGCGTACTGAAGCTTTCTTT. Its translation: CASTGAGGRTEAFF.

This clonotype was counted only a few times. The rearrangement uses TRBV7-6 and TRBJ1-3; D remains unclear. Germline values: CDR1 SGHVS, CDR2 FNYEAQ. This CDR3 has 16 residues. Trimming stripped 1 base from V and 2 bases from J, with 12 bases between. This chain's CDR3 is CASSLGAGFAGNTIYF. The CDR3 DNA reads as TGTGCCAGCAGCTTAGGGGCGGGGTTCGCTGGAAACACCATATATTTT.

This clonotype was found many times. V is TRBV28 and J is TRBJ1-3, with 7 bases aligning to TRBD1. V shed 5 bases, J shed 0 bases, and the junction held 7 bases outside the gene matches. The CDR3 covers 16 residues. Germline CDR1 MDHEN, CDR2 SYDVKM. CDR3 nucleotide sequence: TGTGCCAGCAGTCCGCCGGGACAGAGCTCTGGAAACACCATATATTTT. This translates into CASSPPGQSSGNTIYF.